These 17 T cell receptor beta chains were sequenced from one sample in a study of circulating CD8 cells and anti-PD-1 response in melanoma. Sorting of live CD3+CD8+TCRalphabeta+ cells by PD-1 and/or TIGIT gave four subsets. The QIAseq Immune Repertoire TCR panel built the libraries from roughly 16 ng of total RNA. TCRdb redid the calling of the reads with MiXCR, one entry per CDR3 protein. The table records about 470 distinct CDR3 sequences, under 10% of them present only once. This specimen consisted of CD8+ T cells from PBMCs, obtained at baseline or after one month of anti-PD-1 therapy (not recorded which). These receptor sequences come from a human donor with melanoma.

By share, this clonotype ranks as medium-sized. The chain is built from TRBV9 and TRBJ2-1; TRBD1 agrees at 9 bases. Unmatched junction bases numbered 13, after V lost 2 bases and J lost 10 bases. Germline-derived CDR1 and CDR2 are SGDLS and YYNGEE. The CDR3 has 16 amino acids. The CDR3 sequence: CASSVAGTGTSNEQFF. As DNA, the CDR3 is TGTGCCAGCAGCGTCGCCGGGACAGGGACGTCGAACGAGCAGTTCTTC.

The chain couples TRBV5-1 to TRBJ2-7; 7 nucleotides line up with TRBD1. The V segment lost 1 base and the J segment 5 bases; nucleotides outside the gene matches: 12. This CDR3 contains 16 residues. Per germline, CDR1 SGHRS and CDR2 YFSETQ. The CDR3 DNA reads as TGCGCCAGCAGCTTGAATGGGATGGGGACAGAAGACGAGCAGTACTTC. Protein sequence: CASSLNGMGTEDEQYF.

The chain uses TRBV5-5 and TRBJ2-7; the match to TRBD1 covers 9 bases. This CDR3 comprises 15 residues. The germline gives CDR1 SGHKS, CDR2 YYEKEE (reference sequence). V lost 4 bases and J lost 7; bases outside the gene matches: 12. The CDR3 DNA sequence: TGTGCCAGCAGCCCATGGACAGGGGTTGTGGGGGAGCAGTACTTC. This translates into CASSPWTGVVGEQYF.

This clonotype is judged medium-sized (0.01 to 0.1%). This chain links TRBV7-2 with TRBJ2-2; TRBD1 aligns across 9 bases. The trim removed 6 bases at V and 3 bases at J, leaving 5 bases unmatched. The CDR3 contains 15 residues. Germline values: CDR1 SGHTA, CDR2 FQGNSA. The CDR3 is CASSFGTGYTGELFF. The CDR3 DNA is TGTGCCAGCAGTTTCGGGACAGGGTACACCGGGGAGCTGTTTTTT.

Relative to its sample, this clonotype is medium-sized. The J gene is TRBJ2-7, the V gene TRBV18; weak D call: TRBD2 (5 bases). The CDR3 contains 14 residues. V dropped 2 bases and J dropped 0 bases, with 8 bases sitting between them. Germline V gene lookup returns CDR1 KGHSH and CDR2 LQKENI. This chain's CDR3 is CASSPSGYSYEQYF. The CDR3 nucleotides read TGTGCCAGCTCACCAAGCGGTTACTCCTACGAGCAGTACTTC.

This clonotype was detected only a few times. This rearrangement joins TRBV19 to TRBJ2-2; a weak D match, TRBD2 (6 bases). This CDR3 is 14 amino acids long. Trimming pared 5 bases from V and 6 bases from J, leaving 13 bases between. Germline V gene data show CDR1 as LNHDA and CDR2 as SQIVND (reference sequence). CDR3 DNA: TGTGCCAGTAGTGTGACTAGTCTTGCCGGGGAGCTGTTTTTT. This translates into CASSVTSLAGELFF.

Sample share makes this clonotype medium-sized (0.01 to 0.1%). CDR3 coding DNA: TGCAGTGCTAGAGATCGACGACCCGTCCCCTATAATTCACCCCTCCACTTT. Amino acid sequence: CSARDRRPVPYNSPLHF. The V call is TRBV20-1, the J call TRBJ1-6; D is ambiguous. Germline CDR1 DFQATT, CDR2 SNEGSKA (reference sequence). V was clipped by 0 bases and J by 2 bases, with 14 bases between them. This CDR3 has 17 amino acids.

The rearrangement uses TRBV12-3 or TRBV12-4 and TRBJ2-7, with 8 nucleotides matching TRBD1. V gave up 2 bases and J gave up 0 bases; unmatched junction bases: 6. The CDR3 loop spans 16 amino acids. The CDR3 nucleotides read TGTGCCAGCAGTTTACAGACAGGGGTCAGCTCCTACGAGCAGTACTTC. This codes for CASSLQTGVSSYEQYF.

This clonotype is judged large (0.1 to 1%). The V gene is TRBV12-3 or TRBV12-4, the J gene TRBJ1-2; D is undetermined. The CDR3 consists of 13 residues. V was trimmed by 1 base and J by 6 bases, leaving 9 bases between them. CDR3 in DNA: TGTGCCAGCAGTTTAGAGCCAAGGGATGGCTACACCTTC. Amino acid sequence: CASSLEPRDGYTF.

The chain links TRBV20-1 to TRBJ1-4; no clear D gene. Germline CDR1 reads DFQATT; CDR2 reads SNEGSKA (reference sequence). The CDR3 covers 13 residues. Trimming stripped 0 bases from V and 5 bases from J, with 7 bases between. The CDR3 protein is CSARDGVNEKLFF. CDR3 nucleotide sequence: TGCAGTGCTAGAGATGGGGTCAATGAAAAACTGTTTTTT.

Relative to its sample, this clonotype is large. This chain's CDR3 is CASSFGGGNTEAFF. CDR3 nucleotides: TGTGCCAGCAGTTTCGGGGGCGGGAACACTGAAGCTTTCTTT. The rearrangement links TRBV12-3 or TRBV12-4 to TRBJ1-1, with D perhaps matching TRBD1 (6 bases). V lost 3 bases, J lost 1 base, and 9 bases lay in between. The CDR3 sequence is 14 residues long.

This clonotype qualifies as medium-sized. The rearrangement joins TRBV4-3 to TRBJ1-1; the D gene is possibly TRBD1 (5 bases). The CDR3 contains 16 residues. Germline V gene lookup returns CDR1 LGHNA and CDR2 YSLEER. With 2 bases removed from V and 4 bases from J, the gap between germline ends came to 17 bases. The CDR3: CASSQRAGPGATEAFF. DNA for the CDR3: TGCGCCAGCAGCCAACGGGCAGGTCCCGGGGCCACTGAAGCTTTCTTT.

The genes are TRBV5-1 and TRBJ2-1, with D possibly being TRBD2 (5 bases). Germline lookup yields CDR1 SGHRS and CDR2 YFSETQ. V was clipped by 4 bases and J by 0 bases, with 14 bases between them. This CDR3 is 16 amino acids long. The CDR3 sequence is CASSPEDASSYNEQFF. CDR3 in DNA: TGCGCCAGCAGCCCGGAGGACGCTAGCTCCTACAATGAGCAGTTCTTC.

This clonotype was seen a handful of times. V is TRBV7-3 and J is TRBJ2-2; D is uncertain. The length of the CDR3 is 14 residues. Germline lookup yields CDR1 SGHTA and CDR2 FQGTGA. Trimming left V 2 bases short and J 2 bases short, with 6 bases between. CDR3 sequence (DNA): TGTGCCAGCAGCTTAGGTGACAACACCGGGGAGCTGTTTTTT. Amino acid sequence: CASSLGDNTGELFF.

By sample fraction, this clonotype is medium-sized. This chain links TRBV4-1 with TRBJ1-1, with a tentative D call TRBD1 (6 bases). The length of the CDR3 is 17 residues. V was clipped by 0 bases and J by 1 base, with 15 bases between them. Germline CDR1 reads MGHRA; CDR2 reads YSYEKL. The CDR3 reads CASSQDPGQQGNTEAFF. CDR3 sequence (DNA): TGCGCCAGCAGCCAAGACCCCGGACAGCAGGGGAACACTGAAGCTTTCTTT.

This clonotype is labeled as medium-sized. The chain recombines TRBV24-1 with TRBJ2-1, with D hard to call. The germline V gene has CDR1 KGHDR and CDR2 SFDVKD. The length of the CDR3 is 11 residues. Between the trimmed V and J ends, which lost 9 bases and 6 bases, there was a span of 8 bases. DNA of the CDR3: TGTGCCACCGAGTATGGCAATGAGCAGTTCTTC. Its translation is CATEYGNEQFF.

This clonotype is medium-sized in the sample. The chain recombines TRBV27 with TRBJ1-1; tentatively, D is TRBD1 (6 bases). The CDR3 consists of 15 residues. Germline CDR1 and CDR2: MNHEY and SMNVEV (reference sequence). The V and J ends lost 0 bases and 1 base respectively, with 9 bases between them. CDR3 sequence reads: CASSLSRGGNTEAFF. The CDR3 bases are TGTGCCAGCAGTTTATCCAGGGGTGGGAACACTGAAGCTTTCTTT.